This T cell receptor (beta chain) was captured in a study of spatial heterogeneity in lung cancer. Per germline, CDR1 MNHEY and CDR2 SVGAGI. Trimming removed 8 bases at V and 5 bases at J, with 16 bases between. This CDR3 has 14 residues. From the 5' RACE reads, TCRdb called clonotypes with MiXCR, one entry per CDR3 protein. The sample contains some 10,000 distinct CDR3 sequences, about 12% of which appear only once. This clonotype was seen ten or more times. Antigen unknown. Study findings and constraints: Expanded TCRs classified as ubiquitous or regional were counted, and these counts tracked ubiquitous and regional nonsynonymous mutations, respectively. One measure, the expanded intratumoral alpha and beta TCR count, tracked tumor mutation counts. Alpha and beta chain coverage of tumor T cells was estimated at about 7.4% and 14%, respectively.

Regarding time point: sample taken at primary tumor resection. The donors comprised some 72 untreated early-stage non-small cell lung cancer patients. Whole RNA came from tumor, nontumor lung or frozen PBMC and was sequenced without being sorted. The clonotype originates from a female donor with early-stage non-small cell lung cancer. J is TRBJ1-5 and V is TRBV6-5; tentative D call: TRBD1 (5 bases). Sequenced material: lung tumor tissue, taken at surgery. The CDR3 protein is CASSSLGRDQPQHF. Written as DNA, the CDR3 is TGTGCCAGCTCGTCCTTGGGCAGGGATCAGCCCCAGCATTTT.